Below, one TCR beta chain is given with its context. Which antigen it targets is not known. The record has no base qualities; no much larger clone is one base away. This entry comes from a study of cytomegalovirus exposure and HLA in healthy donors (dated by TCRdb to 2015 to 2018). At the level of the whole study: In an earlier analysis of some 550 of the donors, 250 to 350 Gb of sequence data and 90 million to 120 million unique TCR beta sequences from roughly 190 million T cells were reported. An early release covering roughly 600 HLA-typed donors comprised approximately 290 gigabases of sequencing data and around 80 million unique TCR sequences. Among the approximately 430 genotyped donors, approximately 76% belonged to the genetic ancestry cluster associated with self-reported Caucasian donors. The aim of the study was to test whether cataloging public T cell receptors could identify signatures of past pathogen exposure. The T cell repertoires of about 700 subjects were profiled by immunosequencing and related to cytomegalovirus serostatus. In addition to the first cohort of about 650 subjects, a separate validation cohort of 120 different subjects was used. High-throughput TCR immunosequencing, statistical association of individual TCRs with disease status, and machine learning were combined to predict cytomegalovirus infection status. To study patterns of TCR occurrence, a later analysis re-analyzed previously published TCR beta repertoires from 700 or so donors and added high-resolution HLA genotyping. In the later analysis, no new phenotypic data were used to find candidate immune exposures; instead, reliance was placed on TCR beta sequences and their occurrence across donors. An earlier analysis of around 580 of the donors used high-throughput TCR beta sequencing to judge whether each TCR beta V gene segment behaved as functional or pseudogenic. Alongside the repertoire data, information on donor age, sex, ethnicity and CMV serostatus was compiled. In a later genetic analysis, genome-wide SNP genotypes for about 55% of the 666 donors were used, and that subset was treated as a discovery cohort. All discovery cohort repertoires had been generated using a single sequencing platform. Class I and class II HLA loci were covered by the typing at four-digit resolution. The number of donors typed differed by locus, with roughly 620-630 for A, B, C, DRB1 and DQB1, over 500 for DQA1, 600 to 610 for DPA1, and approximately 470 for DPB1. Several DR-DQ haplotypes were treated as single units for association and clustering because of strong linkage in the cohort. On average, roughly 240,000 unique TCR beta nucleotide sequences were sequenced per donor among a few hundred genotyped donors of the cohort, with 15% to 20% of those sequences being non-productive.

Library preparation employed the immunoSEQ multiplex PCR assay. The multiplex PCR relied on a mix of 60 forward primers for TCR Vbeta segments and 13 reverse primers for TCR Jbeta segments. The CDR3 region of rearranged TCR beta genes was amplified from genomic DNA by a multiplex PCR assay. The amplified TCR beta libraries were sequenced on the Illumina HiSeq System as 87-base-pair reads. Under the source paper's analysis protocol: A later analysis tallied around 80 million unique TCR beta chains across the 660 or so repertoires, and approximately 12 million of those chains were shared by two or more donors. Raw reads were error-corrected and collapsed into unique sequences by a nearest-neighbor algorithm in which closely related sequences were merged to remove PCR and sequencing errors. Alignment of CDR3 sequences to IMGT reference sequences was used to assign V, D and J gene segments. For a sequence to be retained, a match of at least six nucleotides was required to both a V gene segment and a J gene segment. Rearrangements were called productive when the CDR3 lacked stop codons and stayed in frame with V and J; all others were non-productive. CDR3 was defined by IMGT convention, running from the second conserved V-encoded cysteine to the conserved J-encoded phenylalanine. The earlier analysis of some 550 of the donors excluded any sequence lacking an unambiguous match to a single V gene segment. An earlier analysis of around 600 of the donors classified V segments as functional when productive rearrangements were above 56.7% and as segregating when the standard deviation between donors was above 5%. A statistical classification framework was developed to diagnose cytomegalovirus status using the catalog of TCR beta chain sequences. A later analysis assigned V and J genes by comparing TCR nucleotide sequences with IMGT/GENE-DB human TR gene sequences. In a later analysis, CDR3 sequences and most-parsimonious VDJ recombination scenarios were assigned using the TCRdist pipeline. In a later analysis, every TCR beta chain was defined by the combination of its CDR3 amino acid sequence and its V-gene family, and reads without a unique V-gene family were dropped. A later analysis removed 550 to 650 highly shared, low-generation-probability nucleotide sequences to deal with suspected cross-contamination and a sequencing artifact. In a later analysis, a clonal expansion index was calculated for each public chain from normalized within-repertoire ranks of inferred template counts. A later analysis computed generation probabilities with a VDJ recombination model fitted to out-of-frame rearrangements, and checked the results against IGoR. Hypergeometric tests were used in a later analysis to score TCR-TCR, TCR-HLA and TCR-CMV co-occurrence, with a repertoire-size bias correction applied to the TCR pairs. In a later analysis, false discovery rates were estimated by permuting HLA or CMV assignments 20 times. In a later analysis, co-occurring TCRs were grouped using DBSCAN, with TCRdist sequence similarity added in when clustering inside HLA-allele-positive subsets. Repertoires with fewer than 30,000 or more than 120,000 public chains, plus five repertoires with anomalous nucleotide sharing, were excluded from co-occurrence clustering. TCRdb re-hosts the immuneACCESS table, in-frame sequences only. Its copies lack some clones; in the studies checked, an unresolved V gene accounts for under half of them, and the cause for the rest is not known. From that table come the V and J calls and clone size; the DNA was used to work out D and trimming. This sample lists some 96,000 clones; around 73% were detected once. Approximately 0.8% of the sample belongs to the ten largest clones.

In total, approximately 610 healthy bone marrow donors made up the cohort. All cohort members were sampled while nominally healthy, although unrecorded immune exposures were likely present. The donor tested CMV seronegative, placing the donor among the 350 or so seronegative members of the cohort. A peripheral blood sample was collected from each donor, and TCR beta sequencing was performed on peripheral blood mononuclear cells. Genomic DNA extraction from the blood cell samples was performed with the Qiagen DNeasy Blood Extraction Kit. The investigation overall reported the following: The authors suggested that the approach could potentially be extended to other disease states and immunological phenotypes. In a later genetic analysis, fewer N-insertions in productive TCRs were reported among donors in an Asian-associated ancestry cluster than the approximately 710-donor mean. A later analysis found that TCR association rates varied across HLA loci, with DRB1 alleles showing the most associated TCRs and HLA-C alleles the fewest. In an earlier analysis of about 540 of the donors, most TCR beta V segments were observed in productive rearrangements about 87% or about 30% of the time, broadly matching IMGT annotations. The earlier analysis of 450 to 700 of the donors excluded over 15 rarely observed V segments, including chromosome 9 orphons, because counts were too low. In both the original and validation cohorts, the classifier was reported to diagnose cytomegalovirus status with high specificity and sensitivity. A group of highly shared sequence variants was considered likely to be a technical artifact of the sequencing pipeline. In a later analysis, most CMV-associated TCR beta chains were found to appear HLA-restricted, with HLA associations seemingly driven largely by CMV exposure. In this cohort, only TCR beta chains were sequenced, and detectable features were limited by the absence of alpha or paired-chain data. The presence/absence analyses assumed that sequencing depth was roughly uniform across donors, and that assumption may not be true. Because HLA typing was unavailable for some donors at each locus, only the typed subset was used in association tests. Linkage disequilibrium might explain the correlated functional status among segregating V segments, but an unknown experimental factor could not be ruled out. At a false discovery rate of 0.05, a later analysis linked some 17,000 TCR beta sequences to specific HLA alleles. V-gene and J-gene trimming of TCR beta chains was associated with a missense DCLRE1C variant in a later genetic analysis, and the association was replicated in an independent cohort. A few of the identified cytomegalovirus-associated TCR beta chains were confirmed in vitro to be specific for cytomegalovirus antigens. Immune exposure information for the cohort was limited to CMV serostatus. A further reported finding was that TCR beta sequences accurately predicted the HLA-A and HLA-B alleles for most subjects in the first cohort. Across donors, most TCR sequences were observed very rarely, whereas some public TCRs were present in many individuals. Strong co-occurrence of HLA alleles, especially DR and DQ, made assigning TCR associations to individual alleles difficult. Several of the top co-occurrence clusters appeared to be linked to parvovirus B19, influenza, CMV and Epstein-Barr virus, according to a later analysis. Because the 87-base-pair reads could not distinguish some IMGT-functional V segments, including TRBV6-2 and TRBV6-3, those segments were excluded. A total of about 150 TCR beta chains were listed by the study as associated with cytomegalovirus. In a later analysis, HLA-associated TCR beta chains showed more clonal expansion and lower generation probabilities than non-associated chains that were equally common.

CDR1 is given as SGHDT and CDR2 as YYEEEE, both from the germline V gene. A distance of 11 bases separates the germline ends of V and J, which lose 0 bases and 0 bases respectively. CDR3 length: 16 amino acids, cysteine to phenylalanine. The DNA shown is the 48-base CDR3, in frame from base 1. The V gene is TRBV5-6 and the J gene is TRBJ2-3; TRBD1 is a weak D gene call, 5 bases matching. The TCR comes from a woman aged 55 to 70 in good health and CMV-seronegative. Sequenced sample: PBMCs. The sequenced DNA is TGTGCCAGCAGCTTGGCGGGCAGGGCTAGCACAGATACGCAGTATTTT. Protein translation: CASSLAGRASTDTQYF.